This TCR beta chain came from a study of T cells in Graves' hyperthyroidism and ophthalmopathy. From RNA transcripts, TCR beta CDR3 regions were amplified. HTBI primers drove first-round RT-PCR of the TCR CDR3. TCRdb independently ran MiXCR on the multiplex PCR reads; one entry per CDR3 protein. The table records around 300,000 distinct CDR3 sequences, less than 15% of them present only once. V gave up 7 bases and J gave up 8 bases, with 8 bases separating them. Germline CDR1 SNHLY, CDR2 FYNNEI. The CDR3 runs 10 residues. This clonotype was picked up many times. This rearrangement joins TRBV2 to TRBJ1-1; D is uncertain. The sequence derives from a woman under 40 with Graves' hyperthyroidism that later progressed to Graves' ophthalmopathy. Sequenced: blood. Here the CDR3 reads CASIPDEAFF. The CDR3 DNA sequence: TGTGCCAGCATACCGGACGAAGCTTTCTTT. Based on the CDR3 plus reference TRBV2 and TRBJ1-1, the full variable domain is EPEVTQTPSHQVTQMGQEVILRCVPISNHLYFYWYRQILGQKVEFLVSFYNNEISEKSEIFDDQFSVERPDGSNFTLKIRSTKLEDSAMYFCASIPDEAFFGQGTRLTVV.